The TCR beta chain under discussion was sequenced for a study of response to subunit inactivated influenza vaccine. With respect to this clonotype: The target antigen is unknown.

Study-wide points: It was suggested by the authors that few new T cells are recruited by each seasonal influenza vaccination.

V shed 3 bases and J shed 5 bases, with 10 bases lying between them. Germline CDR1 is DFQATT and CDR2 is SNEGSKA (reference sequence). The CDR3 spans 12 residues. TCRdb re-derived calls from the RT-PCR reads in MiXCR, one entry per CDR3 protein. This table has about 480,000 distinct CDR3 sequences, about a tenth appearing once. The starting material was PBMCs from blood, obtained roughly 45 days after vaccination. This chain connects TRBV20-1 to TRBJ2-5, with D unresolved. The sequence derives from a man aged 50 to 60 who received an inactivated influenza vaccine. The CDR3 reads CSASRGLETQYF. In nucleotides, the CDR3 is TGCAGTGCTAGCCGTGGCTTGGAGACCCAGTACTTC.